This TCR beta chain was captured by sequencing in a study of blood T cells in healthy people across ages. The study recruited healthy Caucasian donors from Russia who were aged about 6 to 100. The V end was cut by 3 bases, the J end by 1 base, with 9 bases between. Per germline, CDR1 DFQATT and CDR2 SNEGSKA (reference sequence). The CDR3 length is 13 residues. Combining a sample-barcoded 5' primer with a J-beta primer mix, a second PCR ran for 7 to 11 cycles. Each TCR beta cDNA got a 12-nucleotide random molecular identifier. TCRdb redid the calling of the 5' RACE reads with MiXCR, one entry per CDR3 protein. The sample lists about 650,000 distinct CDR3 sequences; about 32% were seen once. In this sample, this clonotype turned up many times. What it binds is unknown. Study conclusions and caveats: Lack of knowledge of donor CMV status possibly confounded expanded clonotype changes. Compared with aged donors, long-lived donors showed fewer expanded clones, suggesting selection.

The gene calls are TRBV20-1 and TRBJ2-5; tentative D call: TRBD2 (7 bases). The receptor comes from a woman of 80 years or more in good health. The specimen sequenced was blood. The CDR3 sequence is CSASGGPQETQYF. CDR3 coding DNA: TGCAGTGCTAGCGGGGGGCCCCAAGAGACCCAGTACTTC.